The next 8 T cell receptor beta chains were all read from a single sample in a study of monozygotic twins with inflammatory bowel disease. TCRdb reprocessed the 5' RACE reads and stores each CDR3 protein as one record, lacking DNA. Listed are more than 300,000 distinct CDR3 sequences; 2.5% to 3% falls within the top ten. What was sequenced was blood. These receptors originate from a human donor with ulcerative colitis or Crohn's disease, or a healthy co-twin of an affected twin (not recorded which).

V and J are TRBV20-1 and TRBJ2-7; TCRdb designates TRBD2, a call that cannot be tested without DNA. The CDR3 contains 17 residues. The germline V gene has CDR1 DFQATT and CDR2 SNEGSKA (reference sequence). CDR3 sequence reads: CSARVPGLAGRIYEQYF.

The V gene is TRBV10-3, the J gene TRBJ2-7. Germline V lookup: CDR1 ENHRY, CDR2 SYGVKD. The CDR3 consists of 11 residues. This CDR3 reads CAISANYEQYF.

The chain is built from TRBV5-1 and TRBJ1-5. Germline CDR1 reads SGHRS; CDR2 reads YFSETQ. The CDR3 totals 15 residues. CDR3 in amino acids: CASSLDWGPNQPQHF.

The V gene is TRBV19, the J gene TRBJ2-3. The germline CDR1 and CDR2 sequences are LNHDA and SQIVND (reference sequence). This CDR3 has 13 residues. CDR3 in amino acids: CASTTTSTDTQYF.

The CDR3 here is CASHDEGAGSYNEQFF. This chain uses TRBV25-1 with TRBJ2-1; the TRBD1 assignment by TCRdb is unverifiable without DNA. The CDR3 runs to 16 residues. From germline, CDR1 is MGHDK and CDR2 SYGVNS.

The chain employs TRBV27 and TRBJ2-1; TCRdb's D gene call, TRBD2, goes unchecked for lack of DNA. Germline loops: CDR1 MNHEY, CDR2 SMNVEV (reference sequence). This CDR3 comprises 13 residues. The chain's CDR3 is CASSAGFRNEQFF.

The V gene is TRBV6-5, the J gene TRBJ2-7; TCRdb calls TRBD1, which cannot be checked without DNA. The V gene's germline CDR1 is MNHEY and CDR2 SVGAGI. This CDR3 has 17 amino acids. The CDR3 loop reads CASRSPSTGGGRNEQYF.

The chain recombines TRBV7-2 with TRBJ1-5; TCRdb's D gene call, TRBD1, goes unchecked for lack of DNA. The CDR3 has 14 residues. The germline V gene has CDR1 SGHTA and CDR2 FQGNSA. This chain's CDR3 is CASSNPPSNQPQHF. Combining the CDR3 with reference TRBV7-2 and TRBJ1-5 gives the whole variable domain GAGVSQSPSNKVTEKGKDVELRCDPISGHTALYWYRQSLGQGLEFLIYFQGNSAPDKSGLPSDRFSAERTGGSVSTLTIQRTQQEDSAVYLCASSNPPSNQPQHFGDGTRLSIL.